This TCR beta chain was recorded in a study of T-cell memory formation after mild COVID-19. General study points: Contracting CD4+ clones sat mainly in CM and EM; CD8+ in EMRA.

This clonotype was counted a few times. Its antigen is unknown. Via MiXCR, TCRdb re-called the 5' RACE reads, giving one row per CDR3 protein. The sample includes about 140,000 distinct CDR3 sequences, roughly a quarter of them seen just once. Germline V gene data show CDR1 as SEHNR and CDR2 as FQNEAQ (reference sequence). This CDR3 has 13 residues. V shed 5 bases and J shed 9 bases, with 11 bases lying between them. The origin of this receptor is an adult woman who had mild COVID-19 (a few samples of this study predate the infection). Cell type and time point are not known. The sequenced sample consisted of PBMCs or a T cell subset sorted from them (not recorded which). The rearrangement uses TRBV7-9 and TRBJ1-6; unclear D gene. The CDR3 spells CASSPSVGSPLHF. For the CDR3, the DNA is TGTGCCAGCAGCCCTTCGGTGGGTTCACCCCTCCACTTT.